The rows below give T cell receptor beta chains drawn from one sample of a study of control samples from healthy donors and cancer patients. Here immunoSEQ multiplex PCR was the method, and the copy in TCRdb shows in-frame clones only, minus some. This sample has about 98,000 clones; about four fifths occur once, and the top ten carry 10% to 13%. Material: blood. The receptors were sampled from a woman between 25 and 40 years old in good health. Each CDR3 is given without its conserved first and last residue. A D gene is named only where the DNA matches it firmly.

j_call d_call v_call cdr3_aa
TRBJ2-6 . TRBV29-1 SVEDRLSGANVLT
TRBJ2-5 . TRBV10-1 ASSPDSSQETQY
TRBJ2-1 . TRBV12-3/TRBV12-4 ASSFSYNEQF
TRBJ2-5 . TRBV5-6 ASWGNRVGETQY
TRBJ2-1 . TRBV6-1 ASSDPDEQF
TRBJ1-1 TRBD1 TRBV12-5 ASGLGAWTGENTEAF
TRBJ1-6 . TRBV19 ASSFAGIASPLH
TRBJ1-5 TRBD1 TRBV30 AWRGQGNQPQH
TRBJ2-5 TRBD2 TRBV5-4 ASSLVAGGGQETQY
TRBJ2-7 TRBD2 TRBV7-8 ASSLKIGGVQFFEQY
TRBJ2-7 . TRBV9 ASSVDQGSYEQY
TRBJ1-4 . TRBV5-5 ASSSILGRGEKLF
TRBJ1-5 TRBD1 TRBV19 ASRTGTGWYQPQH
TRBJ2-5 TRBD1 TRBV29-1 SVDKDRGPETQY
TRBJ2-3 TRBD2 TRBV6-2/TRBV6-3 ASSPRWTSGGDTQY
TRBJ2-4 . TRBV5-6 ASSLFARGFGDIQY
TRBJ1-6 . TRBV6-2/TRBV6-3 ASSYWQGGDSPLH
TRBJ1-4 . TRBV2 ASSEDRTTNEKLF
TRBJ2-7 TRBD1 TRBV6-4 ASSEDDRGGYEQY
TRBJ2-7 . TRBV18 ASSPLAGSSYEQY
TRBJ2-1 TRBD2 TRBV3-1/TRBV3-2 ASSQGKLAGGFDNEQF
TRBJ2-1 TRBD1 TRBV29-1 SVLRDRGYNEQF
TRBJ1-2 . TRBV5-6 ASSLGQGIYNYGYT
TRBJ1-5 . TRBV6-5 ASSRARNQPQH
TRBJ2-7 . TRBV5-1 ASSPAAGQGSYEQY
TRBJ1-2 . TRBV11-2 AGGGRGDGYT
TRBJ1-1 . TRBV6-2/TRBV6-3 ASSDPNTEAF
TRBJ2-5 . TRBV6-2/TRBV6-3 ASSADRQETQY
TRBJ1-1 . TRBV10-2 ASMYRVNTEAF
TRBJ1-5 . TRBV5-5 ASSLGGFNQPQH
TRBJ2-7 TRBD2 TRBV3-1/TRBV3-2 ASSQGMGLAGTYEQY
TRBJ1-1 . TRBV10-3 AISELSIGDTEAF
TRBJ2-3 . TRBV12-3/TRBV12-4 ASSSPLPDTQY
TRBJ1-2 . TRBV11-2 ASSPSGDSGYT
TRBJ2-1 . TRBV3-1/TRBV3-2 ASSPTPGGPTLSSYNEQF
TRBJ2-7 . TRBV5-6 ASSSTDSYEQY
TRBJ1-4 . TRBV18 ASSPGFNEKLF
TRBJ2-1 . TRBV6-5 ASQFRGSENEQF
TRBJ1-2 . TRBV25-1 ASSEERDFDYGYT
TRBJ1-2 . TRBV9 ASSVDGYGYT
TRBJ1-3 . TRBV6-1 ASSEGVSSGNTIY
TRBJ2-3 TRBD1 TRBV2 ASNPTGSDTQY
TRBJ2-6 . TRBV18 ASSLISGANVLT
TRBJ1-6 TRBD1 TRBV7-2 ASSLRGQSYNSPLH
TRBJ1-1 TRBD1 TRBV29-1 SVRTGGQGTEAF